The 3 T cell receptor beta chains listed next were all sequenced from one sample in a study of CD8+ T cells in alopecia areata. Isolated RNA was reverse transcribed into cDNA used as the sequencing template. Sequencing was performed with immunoSEQ multiplex PCR; in TCRdb, only in-frame clones are kept and a portion is missing. The sample holds around 200,000 clones, almost 65% seen once. This material consisted of CD4+ T cells sorted from blood, taken at week 0. The receptors were sampled from a human donor with alopecia areata.

The J gene is TRBJ1-2, the V gene TRBV29-1; tentatively, D is TRBD1 (5 bases). This CDR3 has 11 amino acids. Germline values: CDR1 SQVTM, CDR2 ANQGSEA. V was shortened by 4 bases and J by 12 bases, with 15 bases between the two germline ends. The CDR3 DNA reads as TGCAGCGTTGTAGGGGACGAAGGGAACACCTTC. Its translation is CSVVGDEGNTF.

The CDR3 sequence: CASSYSNRGQETQYF. Written as DNA, the CDR3 is TGTGCCAGCAGTTACTCGAACAGGGGCCAAGAGACCCAGTACTTC. This chain connects TRBV6-5 to TRBJ2-5; 7 nucleotides align to TRBD1. The CDR3 has 15 amino acids. The ends lost 0 bases at V and 1 base at J; junction bases unmatched: 2. The germline gives CDR1 MNHEY, CDR2 SVGAGI.

The CDR3 spells CAWGGGSPLHF. CDR3 nucleotide sequence: TGTGCCTGGGGAGGGGGTTCACCCCTCCACTTT. The chain combines TRBV30 with TRBJ1-6, with D tentatively TRBD1 (6 bases). The CDR3 is 11 amino acids. V lost 5 bases to trimming and J lost 9 bases, with 8 bases between them. CDR1 is GTSNPN, CDR2 SVGIG, per germline (reference sequence).